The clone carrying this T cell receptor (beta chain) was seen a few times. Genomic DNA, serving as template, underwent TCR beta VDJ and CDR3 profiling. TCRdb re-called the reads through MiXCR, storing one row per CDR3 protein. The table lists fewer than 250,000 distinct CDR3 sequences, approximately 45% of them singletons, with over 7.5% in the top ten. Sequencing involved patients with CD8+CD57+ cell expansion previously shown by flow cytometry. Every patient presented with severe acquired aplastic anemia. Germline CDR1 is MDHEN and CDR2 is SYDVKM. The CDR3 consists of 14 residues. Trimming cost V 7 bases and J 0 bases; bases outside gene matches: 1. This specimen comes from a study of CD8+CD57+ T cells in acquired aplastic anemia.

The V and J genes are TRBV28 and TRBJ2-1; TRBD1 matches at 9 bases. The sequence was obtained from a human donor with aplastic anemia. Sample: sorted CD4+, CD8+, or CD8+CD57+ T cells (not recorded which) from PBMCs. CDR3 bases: TGTGCCAGCAAGACAGGGGGCTCCTACAATGAGCAGTTCTTC. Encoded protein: CASKTGGSYNEQFF.